This T cell receptor (beta chain) was obtained from a study of shared clonotypes between healthy human individuals. The overall study: For every donor, three CD4 naive, three CD4 memory, two CD8 naive and one CD8 memory plates were used. Study results and limitations: Relative to clonotypes present in all four donors, those not shared had lower generation probabilities.

Only in-frame clones appear in the TCRdb table, and some are missing; sequencing was by immunoSEQ multiplex PCR. The top ten hold around 0.14% of the sample, which has about 2,500,000 clones, over 85% seen once. As regards this clone: The antigen remains unidentified. Other nucleotide sequences from this sample produce the same CDR3.

Germline-derived CDR1 and CDR2 are MNHEY and SVGAGI. The V gene end was trimmed by 2 bases and the J gene end by 5 bases; junction bases not matched to a gene: 1. The length of the CDR3 is 14 residues. The TCR comes from a man between 18 and 35 years old in good health. The sample taken for sequencing was naive CD4+ T cells sorted from blood. Subset: CD45RA+ positively selected. This sequence joins TRBV6-5 and TRBJ2-5; 11 nucleotides line up with TRBD1. As DNA, the CDR3 is TGTGCCAGCAGTTACGGACAGGGGGCTGAGACCCAGTACTTC. This encodes CASSYGQGAETQYF.